These 27 T cell receptor beta chains were all obtained from the same sample, sequenced in a study of PD-1 blockade in classical Hodgkin lymphoma. Assay: immunoSEQ multiplex PCR; the TCRdb copy retains only in-frame clones and omits some. The data show more than 10,000 clones, approximately 84% seen once. No patient escaped relapse after autologous stem cell transplantation, and brentuximab vedotin exposure varied. The sample in question was peripheral blood mononuclear cells (PBMCs), obtained at baseline. The receptors were gathered from a human donor with classical Hodgkin lymphoma.

J is TRBJ2-2 and V is TRBV9, with 7 positions matching TRBD1. The length of the CDR3 is 14 residues. Germline V gives CDR1 SGDLS, CDR2 YYNGEE. J was trimmed by 3 bases and V by 1 base; bases with no gene match: 0. This CDR3 reads CASSVQGDTGELFF. The CDR3 DNA is TGTGCCAGCAGCGTACAGGGGGACACCGGGGAGCTGTTTTTT.

This clone has only one observation. The chain carries TRBV27 and TRBJ1-5; weak D call: TRBD1 (5 bases). Germline V lookup: CDR1 MNHEY, CDR2 SMNVEV (reference sequence). The ends were cut back, 8 bases at V and 4 bases at J, with 15 bases in the middle. CDR3 length: 14 amino acids. CDR3 protein: CASGAGSGNQPQHF. The CDR3 DNA is TGTGCCAGCGGGGCAGGGAGCGGGAATCAGCCCCAGCATTTT.

This sequence joins TRBV7-9 and TRBJ1-3; D gene ambiguous. The CDR3 consists of 14 residues. From germline, CDR1 is SEHNR and CDR2 FQNEAQ (reference sequence). V was clipped by 5 bases and J by 1 base, with 9 bases between them. The CDR3 region is CASSPVGSGNTIYF. For the CDR3, the DNA is TGTGCCAGCAGCCCAGTGGGATCTGGAAACACCATATATTTT.

This sequence joins TRBV30 and TRBJ1-2; no firm D call. CDR1 and CDR2 from the germline V gene are GTSNPN and SVGIG (reference sequence). The CDR3 covers 12 residues. V lost 1 base and J 3 bases, leaving 6 bases between the germline ends. CDR3 sequence (DNA): TGTGCCTGGAGTGACAGAGACTATGGCTACACCTTC. Amino acid sequence: CAWSDRDYGYTF.

This clone was picked up a small number of times. The genes are TRBV29-1 and TRBJ1-1, with D unclear. The V end lost 3 bases, the J end lost 0 bases, and 11 bases lay between the germline ends. The CDR3 covers 14 residues. Germline V gene lookup returns CDR1 SQVTM and CDR2 ANQGSEA. The CDR3 loop is CSVEVTPMNTEAFF. The CDR3 DNA reads as TGCAGCGTTGAGGTAACACCTATGAACACTGAAGCTTTCTTT. Full variable domain (remainder filled in from reference TRBV29-1 and TRBJ1-1): SAVISQKPSRDICQRGTSLTIQCQVDSQVTMMFWYRQQPGQSLTLIATANQGSEATYESGFVIDKFPISRPNLTFSTLTVSNMSPEDSSIYLCSVEVTPMNTEAFFGQGTRLTVV.

The rearrangement joins TRBV27 to TRBJ1-2; D remains unclear. The CDR3 runs to 14 residues. The V end was cut by 8 bases, the J end by 4 bases, with 17 bases between. Germline CDR1 reads MNHEY; CDR2 reads SMNVEV (reference sequence). The CDR3 region is CASRETPFTYGYTF. DNA of the CDR3: TGTGCCAGCCGCGAAACCCCATTTACCTATGGCTACACCTTC.

The CDR3, as DNA: TGTGCCAGCCCCACCTCGGGGTCTAAGGGAGAGACCCAGTACTTC. This codes for CASPTSGSKGETQYF. The rearrangement joins TRBV6-1 to TRBJ2-5, with D possibly matching TRBD2 (5 bases). V was clipped by 8 bases and J by 4 bases, with 20 bases between them. There are 15 residues in the CDR3. In germline, CDR1 is MNHNS, CDR2 SASEGT.

This chain uses TRBV28 with TRBJ1-2, with 10 bases fitting TRBD1. CDR1 and CDR2 (germline): MDHEN, SYDVKM. The CDR3 runs 14 residues. V shed 4 bases, J shed 13 bases, and the junction held 12 bases outside the gene matches. CDR3: CASSSPGTGALGTF. The CDR3 DNA follows: TGTGCCAGCAGTTCACCCGGGACAGGGGCTTTGGGCACCTTC.

The chain combines TRBV28 with TRBJ1-2, with D perhaps TRBD1 (6 bases). CDR1 and CDR2 (germline): MDHEN, SYDVKM. This CDR3 comprises 12 residues. Trimming took off 5 bases at V and 7 bases at J, with 11 bases between the two ends. This chain's CDR3 is CASSLLQGGYTF. As DNA, the CDR3 is TGTGCCAGCAGTCTGCTACAGGGTGGCTACACCTTC.

The table lists this clone with a count of one. This rearrangement joins TRBV27 to TRBJ1-4; possible D gene TRBD1, 6 bases. Germline CDR1 reads MNHEY; CDR2 reads SMNVEV (reference sequence). The CDR3 runs to 15 residues. The germline V and J ends were trimmed by 9 bases and 5 bases, with 19 bases remaining between them. CDR3 protein: CASRPFDRRNEKLFF. CDR3 in DNA: TGTGCCAGTAGGCCCTTCGACAGGAGAAATGAAAAACTGTTTTTT.

The chain is built from TRBV19 and TRBJ1-1; TRBD1 matches at 8 bases. The V segment lost 7 bases and the J segment 5 bases; nucleotides outside the gene matches: 9. CDR3 length: 14 amino acids. Germline-derived CDR1 and CDR2 are LNHDA and SQIVND (reference sequence). Written as DNA, the CDR3 is TGTGCCAGTAAACCGGACAGGGCAGAGACTGAAGCTTTCTTT. This encodes CASKPDRAETEAFF.

The chain carries TRBV18 and TRBJ1-1; the D gene is possibly TRBD1 (5 bases). V was shortened by 2 bases and J by 3 bases, with 7 bases between the two germline ends. This CDR3 comprises 13 residues. Per the germline V gene, CDR1 is KGHSH and CDR2 is LQKENI. This CDR3 is CASSPIRDTEAFF. The CDR3, as DNA: TGTGCCAGCTCACCAATCAGGGACACTGAAGCTTTCTTT.

V gene TRBV5-1 combines with J gene TRBJ1-3, with a tentative D call TRBD1 (6 bases). The V end was cut by 3 bases, the J end by 3 bases, with 10 bases between. Germline lookup yields CDR1 SGHRS and CDR2 YFSETQ. There are 14 residues in the CDR3. CDR3 in DNA: TGCGCCAGCAGCTCTACAGGGTATGGAAACACCATATATTTT. Translating it yields CASSSTGYGNTIYF.

The chain recombines TRBV25-1 with TRBJ2-7; 14 nucleotides align to TRBD2. The germline gives CDR1 MGHDK, CDR2 SYGVNS. V dropped 4 bases and J dropped 6; count of bases not matched to a gene: 14. This CDR3 is built from 18 residues. The CDR3 here is CASSVRLAGGPNPSEQYF. The CDR3 coding sequence is TGTGCCAGCAGTGTAAGACTAGCGGGAGGGCCAAACCCCTCCGAGCAGTACTTC.

V gene TRBV15 combines with J gene TRBJ1-1, with D hard to call. Trimming took 1 base from V and 4 from J, leaving 7 bases between them. This CDR3 region has 13 residues. From germline, CDR1 is LNHNV and CDR2 YYDKDF (reference sequence). CDR3 region: CATSRGVSTEAFF. CDR3 DNA: TGTGCCACCAGCAGAGGGGTTTCCACTGAAGCTTTCTTT.

The chain joins TRBV10-1 to TRBJ2-3; D not resolved. Trimming left V 3 bases short and J 3 bases short, with 10 bases between. In germline, CDR1 is WNHNN, CDR2 SYGVQD (reference sequence). The CDR3 has 14 residues. The CDR3 DNA is TGCGCCAGCAGTGATTCTGCCAGAACAGATACGCAGTATTTT. Its translation: CASSDSARTDTQYF.

The chain carries TRBV30 and TRBJ1-1; D is ambiguous. V was pared by 0 bases and J by 10 bases, with 9 bases between. CDR3 length: 11 amino acids. Looked up from germline, CDR1 is GTSNPN and CDR2 is SVGIG (reference sequence). CDR3 nucleotides: TGTGCCTGGAGTGTACCCCGGGGAGCTTTCTTT. As protein: CAWSVPRGAFF.

The chain has TRBV6-5 and TRBJ1-3; D possibly corresponds to TRBD1 (5 bases). Germline-derived CDR1 and CDR2 are MNHEY and SVGAGI. CDR3 length: 16 amino acids. V lost 0 bases and J 2 bases, leaving 11 bases between the germline ends. CDR3 loop: CASSYSQGGAGNTIYF. The CDR3 DNA follows: TGTGCCAGCAGTTACTCGCAGGGAGGCGCTGGAAACACCATATATTTT.

This clone was seen a few times. The chain combines TRBV7-2 with TRBJ2-4; D not resolved. The CDR3 sequence is 16 residues long. Germline CDR1 reads SGHTA; CDR2 reads FQGNSA. V was shortened by 1 base and J by 6 bases, with 16 bases between the two germline ends. The CDR3 region has the DNA TGTGCCAGCAGCTTAGACATTCGGCAGTTGGGAAACATTCAGTACTTC. It translates to CASSLDIRQLGNIQYF. Using reference TRBV7-2 and TRBJ2-4 for the parts outside the CDR3, the full variable domain is GAGVSQSPSNKVTEKGKDVELRCDPISGHTALYWYRQSLGQGLEFLIYFQGNSAPDKSGLPSDRFSAERTGGSVSTLTIQRTQQEDSAVYLCASSLDIRQLGNIQYFGAGTRLSVL.

This CDR3 is CASSSLTGPGNSPLHF. CDR3 nucleotides: TGTGCCAGCAGCTCCCTCACCGGGCCCGGGAATTCACCCCTCCACTTT. The rearrangement uses TRBV11-2 and TRBJ1-6, with D uncertain. This CDR3 region has 16 residues. The V gene's germline CDR1 is SGHAT and CDR2 FQNNGV. Trimming took off 4 bases at V and 7 bases at J, with 17 bases between the two ends.

The chain uses TRBV10-1 and TRBJ2-3; TRBD2 aligns across 8 bases. The germline CDR1 and CDR2 sequences are WNHNN and SYGVQD (reference sequence). Trimming cost V 5 bases and J 6 bases; bases outside gene matches: 7. The CDR3 runs to 14 residues. Here the CDR3 reads CASSPSGQADTQYF. The CDR3 bases are TGCGCCAGCAGTCCTAGCGGGCAGGCGGATACGCAGTATTTT.

V and J are TRBV27 and TRBJ2-3; tentative D call: TRBD2 (5 bases). V was shortened by 4 bases and J by 0 bases, with 8 bases between the two germline ends. Germline lookup yields CDR1 MNHEY and CDR2 SMNVEV (reference sequence). This CDR3 has 14 residues. CDR3 DNA sequence: TGTGCCAGCAGTTCTCGGGGTAGCACAGATACGCAGTATTTT. It translates to CASSSRGSTDTQYF.

The chain combines TRBV6-5 with TRBJ2-2; D remains ambiguous. The V and J ends lost 6 bases and 6 bases respectively, with 11 bases between them. The CDR3 runs 13 residues. Germline CDR1 MNHEY, CDR2 SVGAGI. The CDR3 DNA reads TGTGCCAGCAGCTCAGTGAGTCCCGGGGAGCTGTTTTTT. Translation gives CASSSVSPGELFF.

This clone was observed a single time. V and J are TRBV5-1 and TRBJ1-2, with a weak D call TRBD1 (5 bases). CDR3 length: 15 amino acids. The germline V gene encodes CDR1 SGHRS and CDR2 YFSETQ. The V end lost 0 bases, the J end lost 7 bases, and 16 bases lay between the germline ends. CDR3 sequence: CASSLEWQGVSGYTF. DNA of the CDR3: TGCGCCAGCAGCTTGGAGTGGCAGGGAGTGAGTGGCTACACCTTC.

This clone was seen a single time. The CDR3 sequence: CASISGGKPDEQYF. The CDR3 bases are TGTGCCAGCATTAGCGGGGGGAAGCCGGATGAGCAGTACTTC. This chain uses TRBV27 with TRBJ2-7, with 10 bases matching TRBD2. J gave up 7 bases and V 7 bases, and 10 bases lay outside the gene matches. CDR3 length equals 14 residues. The germline CDR1 and CDR2 sequences are MNHEY and SMNVEV (reference sequence).

The CDR3 nucleotides read TGTGCCAGCAGTTACGCGGGGGCGGAACTGTTTTTT. Translating it yields CASSYAGAELFF. The chain employs TRBV6-5 and TRBJ1-4, with D perhaps TRBD1 (6 bases). V was trimmed by 2 bases and J by 12 bases, leaving 10 bases between them. In germline, CDR1 is MNHEY, CDR2 SVGAGI. This CDR3 region has 12 residues.

Regarding this clone: Sequence at one end of the junction differs from germline and may be a read error. J is TRBJ1-2 and V is TRBV4-1; D is undetermined. The CDR3 sequence is 13 residues long. From germline, CDR1 is MGHRA and CDR2 YSYEKL. The CDR3 region is CASSQDVEEARAF. The CDR3 region has the DNA TGCGCCAGCAGCCAAGATGTGGAGGAGGCTAGGGCCTTC.